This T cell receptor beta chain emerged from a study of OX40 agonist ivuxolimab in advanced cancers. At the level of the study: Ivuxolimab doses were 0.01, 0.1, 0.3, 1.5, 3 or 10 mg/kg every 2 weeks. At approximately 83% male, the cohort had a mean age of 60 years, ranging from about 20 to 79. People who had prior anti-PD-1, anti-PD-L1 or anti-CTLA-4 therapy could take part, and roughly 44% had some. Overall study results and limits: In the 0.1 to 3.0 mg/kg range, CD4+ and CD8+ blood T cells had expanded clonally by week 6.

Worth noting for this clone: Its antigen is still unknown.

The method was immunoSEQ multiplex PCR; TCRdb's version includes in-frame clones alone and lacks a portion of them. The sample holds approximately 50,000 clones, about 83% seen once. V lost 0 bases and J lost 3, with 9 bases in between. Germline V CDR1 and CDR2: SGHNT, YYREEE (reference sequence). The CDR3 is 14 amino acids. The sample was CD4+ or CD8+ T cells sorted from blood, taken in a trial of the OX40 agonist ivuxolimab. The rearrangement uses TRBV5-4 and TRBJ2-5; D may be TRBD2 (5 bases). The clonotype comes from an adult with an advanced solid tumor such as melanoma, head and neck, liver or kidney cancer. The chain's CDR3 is CASSLAGSEETQYF. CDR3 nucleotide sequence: TGTGCCAGCAGCTTGGCGGGGTCGGAAGAGACCCAGTACTTC.